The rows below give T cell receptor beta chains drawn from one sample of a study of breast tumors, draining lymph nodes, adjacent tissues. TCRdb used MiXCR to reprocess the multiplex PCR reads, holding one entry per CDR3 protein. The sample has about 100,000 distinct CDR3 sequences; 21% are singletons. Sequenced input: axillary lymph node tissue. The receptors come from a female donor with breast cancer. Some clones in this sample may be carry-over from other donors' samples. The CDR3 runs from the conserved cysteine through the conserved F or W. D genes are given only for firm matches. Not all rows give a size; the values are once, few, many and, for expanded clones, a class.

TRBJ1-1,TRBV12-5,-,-,CASGLYPETTEAFF,TGTGCTAGTGGTTTGTACCCCGAAACCACTGAAGCTTTCTTT
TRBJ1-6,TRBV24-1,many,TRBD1,CATSEAGQGKGSPLHF,TGTGCCACCAGTGAGGCGGGACAGGGGAAGGGATCACCCCTCCACTTT
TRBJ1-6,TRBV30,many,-,CAWSPGGVSPLHF,TGTGCCTGGAGTCCGGGGGGCGTTTCACCCCTCCACTTT
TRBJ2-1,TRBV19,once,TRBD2,CASGGGPRYSEQFF,TGTGCCAGTGGGGGGGGACCTCGCTACAGTGAGCAGTTCTTC
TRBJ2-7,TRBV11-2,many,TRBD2,CASSLDPGTSGTRYF,TGTGCCAGCAGCTTAGACCCCGGGACTAGCGGCACCCGGTACTTC
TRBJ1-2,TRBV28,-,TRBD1,CASSPDRVNGYTF,TGTGCCAGCAGTCCGGACAGGGTGAATGGCTACACCTTC
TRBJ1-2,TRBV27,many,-,CASSAYRTGLGYTF,TGTGCCAGCAGTGCCTATAGAACAGGGCTTGGCTACACCTTC
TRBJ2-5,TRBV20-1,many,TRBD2,CSASATAGAETQYF,TGCAGTGCTAGCGCCACCGCGGGAGCAGAGACCCAGTACTTC
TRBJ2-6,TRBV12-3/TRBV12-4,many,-,CASGGANVLTF,TGTGCCAGCGGCGGGGCCAACGTCCTGACTTTC
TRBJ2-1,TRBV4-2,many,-,CASSQEWRWPHNEQFF,TGTGCCAGCAGCCAAGAATGGAGGTGGCCTCACAATGAGCAGTTCTTC
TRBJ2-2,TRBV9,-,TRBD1,CASTGQGAPGELFF,TGTGCCAGCACGGGACAGGGGGCGCCCGGGGAGCTGTTTTTT